This T cell receptor beta chain was profiled in a study of brain T cells in children with intractable seizures. This clone has only one observation. Its antigen is unknown. This table comes from immunoSEQ multiplex PCR, and its TCRdb copy is limited to in-frame clones, with some not included. The repertoire has 70,000 to 90,000 clones, about 92% of them found once; the top ten carry about 1.4%. Germline V CDR1 and CDR2: KGHDR, SFDVKD. The germline V and J ends were trimmed by 3 bases and 3 bases, with 8 bases remaining between them. The CDR3 has 14 residues. Findings and limits, study-wide: Absence of clones before surgery may stem from lower sequencing depth. Patients' HCMV serostatus was unknown; virus specificity rests on CDR3 similarity alone.

The sequenced cases were selected for having the highest brain T cell transcript signatures. Pre-surgery treatment included at least one anti-epileptic drug. The clonotype originates from a boy younger than two with tuberous sclerosis and intractable seizures. The chain recombines TRBV24-1 with TRBJ1-5; D is uncertain. The input for sequencing was peripheral blood, taken at surgery. CDR3 sequence (DNA): TGTGCCACCAGTGATACGTCGGTCAATCAGCCCCAGCATTTT. This sequence encodes CATSDTSVNQPQHF.